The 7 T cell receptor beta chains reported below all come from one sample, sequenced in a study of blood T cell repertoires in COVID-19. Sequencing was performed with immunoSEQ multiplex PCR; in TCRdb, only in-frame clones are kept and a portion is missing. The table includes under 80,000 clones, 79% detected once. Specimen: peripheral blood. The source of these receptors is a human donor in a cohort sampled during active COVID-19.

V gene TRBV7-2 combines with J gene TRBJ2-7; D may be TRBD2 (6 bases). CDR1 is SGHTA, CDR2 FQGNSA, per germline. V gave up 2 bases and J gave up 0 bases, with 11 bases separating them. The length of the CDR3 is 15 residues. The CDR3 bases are TGTGCCAGCAGCTTAACGGGAGAGAGCTCCTACGAGCAGTACTTC. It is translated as CASSLTGESSYEQYF.

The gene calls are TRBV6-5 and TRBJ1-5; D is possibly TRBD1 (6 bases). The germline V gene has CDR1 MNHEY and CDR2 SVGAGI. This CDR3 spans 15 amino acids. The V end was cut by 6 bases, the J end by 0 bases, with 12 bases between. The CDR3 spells CASRSGTNSNQPQHF. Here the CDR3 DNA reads TGTGCCAGCAGGTCCGGGACAAATAGCAATCAGCCCCAGCATTTT.

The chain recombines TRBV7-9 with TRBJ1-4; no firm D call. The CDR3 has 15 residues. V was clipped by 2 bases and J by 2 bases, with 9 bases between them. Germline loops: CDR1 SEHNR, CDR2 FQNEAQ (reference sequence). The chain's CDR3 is CASSLLSGTNEKLFF. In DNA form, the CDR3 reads TGTGCCAGCAGCTTATTATCCGGGACTAATGAAAAACTGTTTTTT.

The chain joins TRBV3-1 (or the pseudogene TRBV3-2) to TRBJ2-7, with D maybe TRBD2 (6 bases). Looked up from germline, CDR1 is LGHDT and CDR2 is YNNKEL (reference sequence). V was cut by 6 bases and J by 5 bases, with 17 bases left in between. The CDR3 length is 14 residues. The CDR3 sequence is CASRGSGHTHEQYF. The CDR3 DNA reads TGTGCCAGCAGAGGCAGCGGGCACACCCACGAGCAGTACTTC.

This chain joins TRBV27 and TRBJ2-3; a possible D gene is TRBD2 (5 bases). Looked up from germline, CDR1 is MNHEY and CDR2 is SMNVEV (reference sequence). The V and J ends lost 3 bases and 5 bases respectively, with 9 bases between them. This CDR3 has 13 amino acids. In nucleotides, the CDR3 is TGTGCCAGCAGTTTCGAGGGCGTAGATACGCAGTATTTT. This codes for CASSFEGVDTQYF.

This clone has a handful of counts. CDR3 bases: TGTGCCAGCAGTCTAGGGGCGGGAGGATCCTACGAGCAGTACTTC. Its protein is CASSLGAGGSYEQYF. The chain has TRBV28 and TRBJ2-7, with 8 bases matching TRBD2. Trimming took 5 bases from V and 1 from J; bases not matched to a gene: 7. The CDR3 length is 15 residues. Germline-derived CDR1 and CDR2 are MDHEN and SYDVKM.

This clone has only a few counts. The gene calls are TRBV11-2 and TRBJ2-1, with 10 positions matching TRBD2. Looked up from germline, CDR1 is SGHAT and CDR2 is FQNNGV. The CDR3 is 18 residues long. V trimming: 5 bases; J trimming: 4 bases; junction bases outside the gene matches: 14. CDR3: CASSPSIAGGKAYNEQFF. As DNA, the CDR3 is TGTGCCAGCAGCCCGTCAATAGCGGGAGGCAAGGCTTACAATGAGCAGTTCTTC.